Below, 12 T cell receptor beta chains from the same sample are listed, as sequenced in a study of early T cells in non-severe SARS-CoV-2 infection (dated by TCRdb to about 2021). Library prep was done by 5' RACE. Sequencing was performed on a NextSeq 500. Through fastp at Q25 and MiXCR, TCRdb rebuilt clones from the public reads, retaining in-frame beta chains. Each entry is one CDR3 protein sequence, shown with its most common DNA and genes. The sample table shows 55,000 to 85,000 distinct CDR3 sequences, and approximately 15% are seen once. The ten largest clones add up to more than 12% of the sample. The specimen sequenced was whole blood. The receptors were gathered from an adult who was a healthcare worker with PCR-confirmed SARS-CoV-2 infection or an uninfected control (not recorded which).

CDR3 sequence: CASSFTHNTGELFF. DNA of the CDR3: TGTGCCAGCAGCTTCACGCACAACACCGGGGAGCTGTTTTTT. The V and J genes are TRBV7-9 and TRBJ2-2; D not certain. The CDR3 is 14 residues long. CDR1 is SEHNR and CDR2 is FQNEAQ in the germline V gene (reference sequence). The V and J ends lost 3 bases and 2 bases respectively, with 7 bases between them. Full variable domain (remainder filled in from reference TRBV7-9 and TRBJ2-2): DTGVSQNPRHKITKRGQNVTFRCDPISEHNRLYWYRQTLGQGPEFLTYFQNEAQLEKSRLLSDRFSAERPKGSFSTLEIQRTEQGDSAMYLCASSFTHNTGELFFGEGSRLTVL.

This rearrangement joins TRBV7-2 to TRBJ1-1; possibly TRBD1 for D (6 bases). The CDR3 totals 14 residues. Germline V gives CDR1 SGHTA, CDR2 FQGNSA. Trimming left V 4 bases short and J 0 bases short, with 9 bases between. The CDR3 sequence: CASSWGPMNTEAFF. For the CDR3, the DNA is TGTGCCAGCAGCTGGGGGCCAATGAACACTGAAGCTTTCTTT.

The chain links TRBV7-2 to TRBJ2-5; the D is unclear. Germline CDR1 SGHTA, CDR2 FQGNSA. Deletions cut 1 base from V and 4 bases from J, with 7 bases between. This CDR3 spans 13 amino acids. The CDR3 protein is CASSLGLLETQYF. The CDR3 DNA sequence: TGTGCCAGCAGCTTAGGGCTTTTAGAGACCCAGTACTTC.

This clonotype has at least ten counts. The chain joins TRBV2 to TRBJ1-1; no reliable D call. Germline V CDR1 and CDR2: SNHLY, FYNNEI. The V gene lost 6 bases and the J gene lost 4 bases, with 9 bases spanning the gap. The CDR3 is 12 residues long. The CDR3 loop reads CASRIVGTEAFF. CDR3 nucleotide sequence: TGTGCCAGCAGGATTGTTGGCACTGAAGCTTTCTTT.

The chain is built from TRBV5-4 and TRBJ2-2; tentatively, D is TRBD2 (5 bases). From germline, CDR1 is SGHNT and CDR2 YYREEE (reference sequence). The CDR3 has 14 amino acids. Trimming left V 0 bases short and J 7 bases short, with 10 bases between. The CDR3 region is CASSLVSGNGELFF. The CDR3 nucleotides read TGTGCCAGCAGCTTGGTATCCGGGAACGGGGAGCTGTTTTTT.

This rearrangement joins TRBV12-3 or TRBV12-4 to TRBJ1-3, with D perhaps matching TRBD1 (5 bases). The V gene lost 3 bases and the J gene lost 5 bases, with 11 bases spanning the gap. CDR3 length: 14 amino acids. In DNA, the CDR3 is TGTGCCAGCAGTTTCTCAGGGACCAGAAACACCATATATTTT. This translates into CASSFSGTRNTIYF.

The chain is built from TRBV28 and TRBJ2-6; 7 bases match TRBD1. The CDR3 is made up of 19 amino acids. J lost 2 bases, V lost 6 bases, and 16 bases had no gene match. In germline, CDR1 is MDHEN, CDR2 SYDVKM. The chain's CDR3 is CASRGDSKPNPPGANVLTF. CDR3 nucleotides: TGTGCCAGCAGGGGGGACAGCAAGCCTAACCCACCTGGGGCCAACGTCCTGACTTTC.

The chain employs TRBV7-8 and TRBJ1-3, with D perhaps matching TRBD1 (5 bases). Trimming pared 5 bases from V and 4 bases from J, leaving 12 bases between. The length of the CDR3 is 14 residues. CDR1 is SGHVS, CDR2 FQNEAQ, per germline. Here the CDR3 DNA reads TGTGCCAGCAGCATGGGGCATTCCGGAAACACCATATATTTT. Its protein product is CASSMGHSGNTIYF.

The chain uses TRBV28 and TRBJ2-2, with D hard to call. Looked up from germline, CDR1 is MDHEN and CDR2 is SYDVKM. The CDR3 is 12 residues long. V was clipped by 7 bases and J by 1 base, with 4 bases between them. CDR3 amino acids: CASTRNTGELFF. The CDR3 DNA follows: TGTGCCAGCACCAGGAACACCGGGGAGCTGTTTTTT. The whole variable domain, filled in from reference TRBV28 and TRBJ2-2, reads DVKVTQSSRYLVKRTGEKVFLECVQDMDHENMFWYRQDPGLGLRLIYFSYDVKMKEKGDIPEGYSVSREKKERFSLILESASTNQTSMYLCASTRNTGELFFGEGSRLTVL.

V and J are TRBV29-1 and TRBJ2-7; D is perhaps TRBD1 or TRBD2 (6 bases each). This CDR3 region has 13 residues. V lost 4 bases and J 0 bases, leaving 10 bases between the germline ends. The germline CDR1 and CDR2 sequences are SQVTM and ANQGSEA. CDR3: CSVGGALSYEQYF. CDR3 DNA sequence: TGCAGCGTTGGGGGGGCGCTCTCCTACGAGCAGTACTTC.

This clonotype was observed a few times. The genes are TRBV6-6 and TRBJ2-4, with 10 bases aligning to TRBD2. Germline V gives CDR1 MNHNY, CDR2 SVGAGI (reference sequence). This CDR3 comprises 16 residues. Trimming took 6 bases from V and 4 from J; bases not matched to a gene: 9. The CDR3 loop reads CASRHSGGALKNIQYF. CDR3 nucleotide sequence: TGTGCCAGCAGACACAGCGGGGGGGCCCTTAAAAACATTCAGTACTTC.

This clonotype was seen only a few times. This chain links TRBV7-2 with TRBJ2-7; D gene uncertain. The CDR3 covers 13 residues. V gave up 2 bases and J gave up 3 bases, with 8 bases separating them. CDR1 and CDR2 from the germline V gene are SGHTA and FQGNSA. The CDR3 reads CASSLSNNYEQYF. CDR3 sequence (DNA): TGTGCCAGCAGCTTATCGAATAACTACGAGCAGTACTTC. Looking up the rest from reference TRBV7-2 and TRBJ2-7 gives the full variable domain: GAGVSQSPSNKVTEKGKDVELRCDPISGHTALYWYRQSLGQGLEFLIYFQGNSAPDKSGLPSDRFSAERTGGSVSTLTIQRTQQEDSAVYLCASSLSNNYEQYFGPGTRLTVT.